The sequence of this TCR beta chain was determined in a study of control samples from healthy donors and cancer patients. The protocol was immunoSEQ multiplex PCR, while the TCRdb copy is restricted to in-frame clones and leaves out a portion. Of over 150,000 clones in the sample, nearly 90% were seen once. The CDR3 is 15 residues long. Germline loops: CDR1 MNHEY, CDR2 SVGAGI. V shed 5 bases and J shed 4 bases, with 17 bases lying between them. The sequenced sample was blood. V and J are TRBV6-5 and TRBJ1-2, with D perhaps matching TRBD1 (5 bases). The sequence came from a woman in her forties or fifties in good health. In DNA, the CDR3 is TGTGCCAGCAGTAAGGGTCGGGGGGAGGCCTATGGCTACACCTTC. Protein: CASSKGRGEAYGYTF.